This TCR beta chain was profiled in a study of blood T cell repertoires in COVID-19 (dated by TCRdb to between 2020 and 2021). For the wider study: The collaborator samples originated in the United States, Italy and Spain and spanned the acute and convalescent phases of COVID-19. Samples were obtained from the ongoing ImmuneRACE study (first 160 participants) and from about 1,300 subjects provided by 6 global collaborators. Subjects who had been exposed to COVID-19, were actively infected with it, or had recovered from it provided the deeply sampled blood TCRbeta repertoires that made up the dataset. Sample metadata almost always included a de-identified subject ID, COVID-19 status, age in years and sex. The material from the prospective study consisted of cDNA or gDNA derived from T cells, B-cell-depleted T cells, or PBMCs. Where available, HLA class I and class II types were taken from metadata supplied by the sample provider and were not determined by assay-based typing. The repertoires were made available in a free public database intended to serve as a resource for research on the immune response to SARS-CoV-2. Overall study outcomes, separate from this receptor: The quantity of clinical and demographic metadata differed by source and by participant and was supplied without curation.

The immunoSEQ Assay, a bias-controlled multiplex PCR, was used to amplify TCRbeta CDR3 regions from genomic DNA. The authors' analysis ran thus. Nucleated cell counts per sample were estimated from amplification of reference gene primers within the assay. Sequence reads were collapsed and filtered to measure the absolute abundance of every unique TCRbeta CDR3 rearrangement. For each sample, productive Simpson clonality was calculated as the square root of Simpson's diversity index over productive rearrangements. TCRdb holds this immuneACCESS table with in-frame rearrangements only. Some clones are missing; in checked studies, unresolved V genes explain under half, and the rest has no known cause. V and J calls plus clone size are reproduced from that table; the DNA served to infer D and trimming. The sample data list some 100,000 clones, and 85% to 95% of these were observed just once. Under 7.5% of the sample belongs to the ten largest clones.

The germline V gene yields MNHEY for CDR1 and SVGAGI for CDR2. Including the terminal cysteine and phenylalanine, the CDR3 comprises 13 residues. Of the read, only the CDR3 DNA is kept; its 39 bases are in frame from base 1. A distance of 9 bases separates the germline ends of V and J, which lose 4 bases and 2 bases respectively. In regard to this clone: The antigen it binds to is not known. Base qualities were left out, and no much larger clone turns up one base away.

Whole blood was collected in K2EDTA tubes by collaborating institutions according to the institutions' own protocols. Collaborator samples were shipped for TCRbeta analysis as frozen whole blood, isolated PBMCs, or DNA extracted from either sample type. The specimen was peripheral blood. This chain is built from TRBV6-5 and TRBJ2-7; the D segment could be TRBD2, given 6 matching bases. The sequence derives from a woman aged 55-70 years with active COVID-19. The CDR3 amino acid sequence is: CASSWDWAYEQYF. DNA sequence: TGTGCCAGCAGTTGGGACTGGGCCTACGAGCAGTACTTC.